The 12 T cell receptor beta chains reported below all come from one sample, sequenced in a study of identical twins. TCRdb passed the 5' RACE reads through MiXCR, listing each CDR3 protein once. The data show over 250,000 distinct CDR3 sequences, roughly 10% seen once. These sequences were also reported in another study, on yellow fever vaccine responses in identical twins.

The material sequenced was CD8+ T cells sorted from blood. These receptors were obtained from a woman aged 18-29 years in good health.

This clonotype was detected many times. The rearrangement links TRBV25-1 to TRBJ2-7; a possible D gene is TRBD2 (5 bases). From germline, CDR1 is MGHDK and CDR2 SYGVNS. The CDR3 extends over 14 amino acids. Trimming cost V 6 bases and J 2 bases, with 14 bases left between them. This chain's CDR3 is CASRVGRRPYEQYF. The CDR3 DNA reads TGTGCCAGCAGAGTGGGCAGGAGGCCCTACGAGCAGTACTTC.

This chain links TRBV28 with TRBJ2-7, with D unresolved. With 5 bases removed from V and 0 bases from J, the gap between germline ends came to 11 bases. Per germline, CDR1 MDHEN and CDR2 SYDVKM. There are 14 residues in the CDR3. The CDR3 spells CASSQHGSSYEQYF. The CDR3 nucleotides read TGTGCCAGCAGTCAACACGGAAGCTCCTACGAGCAGTACTTC.

V gene TRBV14 combines with J gene TRBJ2-7, with 11 bases that match TRBD2. V was pared by 1 base and J by 5 bases, with 4 bases of the junction left unmatched. This CDR3 contains 15 residues. Germline CDR1 is SGHDN and CDR2 is FVKESK. The DNA for the CDR3 is TGTGCCAGCAGCCAAGGAGCACTAGCGGGGGACGAGCAGTACTTC. Encoded protein: CASSQGALAGDEQYF.

This clonotype was counted only a few times. The chain links TRBV29-1 to TRBJ2-1, with a possible D match to TRBD1 (5 bases). Trimming removed 3 bases from V and 8 bases from J, with 14 bases in between. Germline values: CDR1 SQVTM, CDR2 ANQGSEA. The CDR3 has 13 amino acids. The CDR3 region is CSVDVRVDDEQFF. The CDR3 bases are TGCAGCGTTGATGTCAGGGTAGATGATGAGCAGTTCTTC.

At least ten counts were recorded for this clonotype. A junction boundary mismatches the germline segment, possibly from a read error. The chain recombines TRBV7-7 with TRBJ2-1; TRBD1 agrees at 8 bases. Germline V CDR1 and CDR2: SSHAT, FNYEAQ (reference sequence). This CDR3 is 15 amino acids long. The CDR3: CASSPETGAYNEQFF. The CDR3 nucleotides read TGTGCTAGCAGCCCGGAGACAGGGGCCTACAATGAGCAGTTCTTC.

V gene TRBV29-1 combines with J gene TRBJ1-2; 9 positions match TRBD1. V dropped 6 bases and J dropped 3; count of bases not matched to a gene: 8. This CDR3 spans 14 amino acids. Germline values: CDR1 SQVTM, CDR2 ANQGSEA. The CDR3 region is CSVEDRGQDYGYTF. CDR3 coding DNA: TGCAGCGTAGAGGACAGGGGTCAGGACTATGGCTACACCTTC.

This clonotype has ten or more counts. The chain is built from TRBV27 and TRBJ2-5; 8 bases line up with TRBD1. Germline loops: CDR1 MNHEY, CDR2 SMNVEV (reference sequence). Trimming at V came to 3 bases and at J to 5 bases, leaving 2 bases not matched to a gene. This CDR3 is 13 amino acids long. This CDR3 reads CASSLGQVETQYF. CDR3 coding DNA: TGTGCCAGCAGTTTGGGACAGGTGGAGACCCAGTACTTC.

This sequence joins TRBV6-1 and TRBJ2-3; TRBD2 agrees at 7 bases. Unmatched junction bases numbered 2, after V lost 2 bases and J lost 0 bases. Germline V gives CDR1 MNHNS, CDR2 SASEGT. The CDR3 has 15 residues. The CDR3 loop is CASSEWGGSTDTQYF. The CDR3 DNA follows: TGTGCCAGCAGTGAATGGGGGGGAAGCACAGATACGCAGTATTTT.

This sequence joins TRBV11-2 and TRBJ2-5; TRBD2 matches at 7 bases. J lost 5 bases, V lost 3 bases, and 6 bases had no gene match. This CDR3 is built from 14 residues. Per the germline V gene, CDR1 is SGHAT and CDR2 is FQNNGV. This CDR3 reads CASSFKGRGETQYF. CDR3 DNA sequence: TGTGCCAGCAGCTTTAAAGGGAGGGGCGAGACCCAGTACTTC.

The chain links TRBV11-1 to TRBJ2-3; 9 positions match TRBD2. V shed 5 bases, J shed 4 bases, and the junction held 16 bases outside the gene matches. Per the germline V gene, CDR1 is SGHAT and CDR2 is FQDESV (reference sequence). The CDR3 loop spans 18 amino acids. CDR3 residues: CASSVRRAGGPSADTQYF. CDR3 coding DNA: TGTGCCAGCAGCGTCCGCAGGGCGGGAGGGCCTAGCGCAGATACGCAGTATTTT.

This clonotype was detected only a few times. The rearrangement uses TRBV5-1 and TRBJ2-7, with TRBD2 matching 14 bases. The V gene end was trimmed by 2 bases and the J gene end by 2 bases; junction bases not matched to a gene: 3. This CDR3 is built from 16 residues. CDR1 is SGHRS and CDR2 is YFSETQ in the germline V gene. The CDR3 here is CASSFGTSGGAYEQYF. Here the CDR3 DNA reads TGCGCCAGCAGCTTTGGGACTAGCGGGGGAGCCTACGAGCAGTACTTC.

The sample holds a few counts of this clonotype. This sequence joins TRBV11-2 and TRBJ2-5; D possibly uses TRBD1 or TRBD2 (7 bases each). Germline values: CDR1 SGHAT, CDR2 FQNNGV. Trimming left V 4 bases short and J 4 bases short, with 22 bases between. There are 17 residues in the CDR3. The CDR3 here is CASSSSFPPGGGETQYF. For the CDR3, the DNA is TGTGCCAGCAGCTCCTCCTTTCCCCCAGGGGGGGGAGAGACCCAGTACTTC.